A single sample gave rise to the 28 T cell receptor beta chains below, sequenced in a study of patients and donors after allogeneic stem cell transplantation. TCRdb re-analysed the RT-PCR reads in MiXCR, keeping a single row per CDR3 protein. The sample holds over 130,000 distinct CDR3 sequences, 30% to 45% seen once. Sequences were obtained from blood, either unsorted or a sorted T cell fraction (not recorded which). These receptors originate from a human donor who was either an allogeneic HSCT recipient or a stem cell or donor lymphocyte infusion donor (not recorded which). It is not recorded whose cells these are; they may come from a transplant donor.

The rearrangement links TRBV28 to TRBJ1-5; D unresolved. Per the germline V gene, CDR1 is MDHEN and CDR2 is SYDVKM. This CDR3 is 13 amino acids long. The germline V and J ends were trimmed by 6 bases and 2 bases, with 8 bases remaining between them. In DNA form, the CDR3 reads TGTGCCAGCAGAGGGCAGGGCAATCAGCCCCAGCATTTT. Its translation: CASRGQGNQPQHF.

This clonotype was picked up a small number of times. This chain uses TRBV20-1 with TRBJ2-7; D not resolved. CDR1 is DFQATT and CDR2 is SNEGSKA in the germline V gene (reference sequence). The CDR3 runs to 10 residues. Trimming took 6 bases from V and 3 from J, leaving 6 bases between them. CDR3 DNA: TGCAGTGCAACCCGCTACGAGCAGTACTTC. The encoded protein is CSATRYEQYF.

This clonotype was counted only a few times. The chain has TRBV9 and TRBJ1-2; TRBD1 is a possible D gene (5 bases). This CDR3 has 15 residues. V dropped 3 bases and J dropped 5 bases, with 17 bases sitting between them. Germline CDR1 reads SGDLS; CDR2 reads YYNGEE. CDR3 coding DNA: TGTGCCAGCAGCGGAAGGGGACCCACAGTATATGGCTACACCTTC. It specifies CASSGRGPTVYGYTF.

This clonotype was observed a handful of times. The chain carries TRBV15 and TRBJ2-7, with D unresolved. The CDR3 totals 14 residues. Germline CDR1 reads LNHNV; CDR2 reads YYDKDF (reference sequence). V was shortened by 0 bases and J by 2 bases, with 8 bases between the two germline ends. The CDR3 sequence: CATSRDVTAYEQYV. CDR3 nucleotides: TGTGCCACCAGCAGAGATGTTACAGCCTACGAGCAGTACGTC.

This chain connects TRBV9 to TRBJ2-2, with TRBD2 matching 9 bases. With 3 bases clipped from V and 9 bases from J, the junction kept 9 bases outside the gene matches. Germline lookup yields CDR1 SGDLS and CDR2 YYNGEE. The CDR3 runs to 15 residues. This CDR3 is CASSAMSGGPRELFF. CDR3 nucleotide sequence: TGTGCCAGCAGCGCTATGAGCGGGGGGCCCCGGGAGCTGTTTTTT.

This chain links TRBV6-5 with TRBJ2-7; 9 nucleotides agree with TRBD1. This CDR3 comprises 15 residues. Germline V gene lookup returns CDR1 MNHEY and CDR2 SVGAGI. With V trimmed by 5 bases and J by 5 bases, 10 bases remained unmatched. The CDR3 spells CASSLRDRATHEQYF. As DNA, the CDR3 is TGTGCCAGCAGTCTCCGGGACAGGGCCACCCACGAGCAGTACTTC.

This clonotype was counted only a few times. CDR3 region: CSARDSGQGAINTEAFF. In nucleotides, the CDR3 is TGCAGTGCTAGAGATAGTGGCCAGGGGGCGATAAACACTGAAGCTTTCTTT. V is TRBV20-1 and J is TRBJ1-1, with 8 bases identical to TRBD1. J was trimmed by 2 bases and V by 0 bases; bases with no gene match: 11. This CDR3 comprises 17 residues. CDR1 and CDR2 (germline): DFQATT, SNEGSKA (reference sequence).

In its sample, this clonotype was seen a few times. The rearrangement uses TRBV7-6 and TRBJ1-4; 7 bases are a match to TRBD1. The CDR3 totals 15 residues. Germline assignment: CDR1 SGHVS and CDR2 FNYEAQ. Trimming took 2 bases from V and 7 from J; bases not matched to a gene: 7. CDR3 residues: CASSLLRQGGEKLFF. CDR3 in DNA: TGTGCCAGCAGCTTATTGCGACAGGGCGGTGAAAAACTGTTTTTT.

This clonotype has more than one count but fewer than ten. The chain recombines TRBV11-2 with TRBJ1-5; 8 nucleotides agree with TRBD1. From germline, CDR1 is SGHAT and CDR2 FQNNGV. This CDR3 has 14 residues. The V gene end was trimmed by 6 bases and the J gene end by 7 bases; junction bases not matched to a gene: 8. The CDR3 loop is CASRRTGTNQPQHF. In nucleotides, the CDR3 is TGTGCCAGCAGACGGACAGGGACTAACCAGCCCCAGCATTTT.

The CDR3 loop is CASSVGTLVYNEQFF. The CDR3 DNA sequence: TGTGCCAGCAGCGTAGGTACTTTGGTGTACAATGAGCAGTTCTTC. V is TRBV9 and J is TRBJ2-1; D ambiguous. Germline CDR1 and CDR2: SGDLS and YYNGEE. Trimming pared 0 bases from V and 4 bases from J, leaving 11 bases between. The CDR3 sequence is 15 residues long.

The chain joins TRBV6-2 or TRBV6-3 to TRBJ2-3; D gene uncertain. The V gene lost 5 bases and the J gene lost 2 bases, with 8 bases spanning the gap. The CDR3 length is 13 residues. CDR1 and CDR2 (germline): MNHEY, SVGEGT. The CDR3 loop is CASSDPATDTQYF. CDR3 DNA sequence: TGTGCCAGCAGTGACCCCGCCACAGATACGCAGTATTTT.

This clonotype was observed a few times. Here the CDR3 DNA reads TGTGCCAGCAGCTTAACCGGGACCAAGGTACACACTGAAGCTTTCTTT. This sequence encodes CASSLTGTKVHTEAFF. The chain couples TRBV7-3 to TRBJ1-1; perhaps TRBD1 as D (5 bases). This CDR3 comprises 16 residues. With 0 bases removed from V and 3 bases from J, the gap between germline ends came to 14 bases. Germline-derived CDR1 and CDR2 are SGHTA and FQGTGA.

This clonotype was counted a few times. The gene calls are TRBV9 and TRBJ2-5; tentatively, D is TRBD2 (7 bases). The CDR3 contains 15 residues. Trimming took 0 bases from V and 4 from J, leaving 13 bases between them. Germline V lookup: CDR1 SGDLS, CDR2 YYNGEE. The CDR3 DNA sequence: TGTGCCAGCAGCGTAGCTGCGGGGGCGAGAGAGACCCAGTACTTC. Protein product: CASSVAAGARETQYF.

This clonotype appeared a few times. J is TRBJ1-5 and V is TRBV7-4; D not certain. This CDR3 is 15 amino acids long. Germline loops: CDR1 SGHVT, CDR2 SQSDAQ. The V end lost 5 bases, the J end lost 2 bases, and 13 bases lay between the germline ends. The chain's CDR3 is CASSRREYRNQPQHF. The CDR3 DNA reads as TGTGCCAGCAGCCGAAGGGAATATCGCAATCAGCCCCAGCATTTT.

This clonotype has a handful of counts. The chain joins TRBV4-2 to TRBJ1-2; D perhaps matches TRBD1 (5 bases). Trimming shortened V by 4 bases and J by 8 bases, and 14 bases separated the two germline ends. Per the germline V gene, CDR1 is LGHNA and CDR2 is YNFKEQ. There are 13 residues in the CDR3. The CDR3 sequence is CASSLADSMGYTF. The CDR3 coding sequence is TGTGCCAGCAGCCTGGCTGACAGTATGGGCTACACCTTC.

In its sample, this clonotype was seen once. The V and J genes are TRBV6-5 and TRBJ1-6; possibly TRBD1 for D (5 bases). CDR3 length equals 16 residues. Germline CDR1 MNHEY, CDR2 SVGAGI. Trimming removed 6 bases from V and 5 bases from J, with 17 bases in between. CDR3 loop: CASRRGPTGDNSPLHF. The CDR3 nucleotides read TGTGCCAGCAGACGAGGCCCAACAGGAGATAATTCACCCCTCCACTTT.

The table lists this clonotype with a few counts. V usage is TRBV12-3 or TRBV12-4 and J usage is TRBJ2-3; 11 bases line up with TRBD2. V was clipped by 7 bases and J by 0 bases; unmatched bases: 12. The CDR3 is 18 amino acids. CDR3 protein: CASTPGLAGGLSTDTQYF. The CDR3 nucleotides are TGTGCCAGCACCCCCGGGCTAGCGGGGGGTCTTAGCACAGATACGCAGTATTTT.

This chain connects TRBV6-5 to TRBJ1-3, with D maybe TRBD1 (6 bases). Germline CDR1 is MNHEY and CDR2 is SVGAGI. This CDR3 is 15 amino acids long. Trimming removed 6 bases at V and 3 bases at J, with 15 bases between. CDR3 coding DNA: TGTGCCAGCAGGCCCCGGGACATCTTTGGAAACACCATATATTTT. It yields the protein CASRPRDIFGNTIYF.

The chain uses TRBV24-1 and TRBJ2-5, with D possibly TRBD2 on 6 matching bases. Trimming pared 9 bases from V and 3 bases from J, leaving 13 bases between. CDR1 and CDR2 (germline): KGHDR, SFDVKD. CDR3 length equals 13 residues. CDR3 sequence (DNA): TGTGCCACCCGTTTGCGGGGAGAAGAGACCCAGTACTTC. This translates into CATRLRGEETQYF.

This clonotype was detected a few times. The rearrangement joins TRBV15 to TRBJ1-5, with unresolved D. Looked up from germline, CDR1 is LNHNV and CDR2 is YYDKDF (reference sequence). CDR3 length equals 18 residues. V shed 2 bases and J shed 3 bases, with 20 bases lying between them. The CDR3 sequence: CATSRSTWRRLPNQPQHF. CDR3 nucleotides: TGTGCCACCAGCAGATCGACCTGGCGGCGGCTACCCAATCAGCCCCAGCATTTT.

This clonotype has a handful of counts. The chain is built from TRBV5-1 and TRBJ2-5; D gene unclear. The CDR3 sequence is 13 residues long. The V end was cut by 2 bases, the J end by 9 bases, with 14 bases between. The V gene's germline CDR1 is SGHRS and CDR2 YFSETQ. CDR3 nucleotide sequence: TGCGCCAGCAGCTTAGATATTACGGACGCCCAGTACTTC. Protein product: CASSLDITDAQYF.

This clonotype was recorded a few times. The chain has TRBV7-9 and TRBJ1-3; D gene ambiguous. Looked up from germline, CDR1 is SEHNR and CDR2 is FQNEAQ (reference sequence). This CDR3 has 16 residues. Deletions cut 4 bases from V and 0 bases from J, with 13 bases between. The CDR3 sequence: CASSSTPPTSGNTIYF. The CDR3 DNA follows: TGTGCCAGCAGCTCAACTCCTCCAACCTCTGGAAACACCATATATTTT.

The sample holds a few counts of this clonotype. This chain links TRBV7-2 with TRBJ1-6; D unclear. The CDR3 loop spans 14 amino acids. From germline, CDR1 is SGHTA and CDR2 FQGNSA. V dropped 5 bases and J dropped 10 bases, with 15 bases sitting between them. As DNA, the CDR3 is TGTGCCAGCAGCCCCGTCAGGATAGGATCACCCCTCCACTTT. Translated, it gives CASSPVRIGSPLHF. The full variable domain, its missing parts supplied by reference TRBV7-2 and TRBJ1-6, is GAGVSQSPSNKVTEKGKDVELRCDPISGHTALYWYRQSLGQGLEFLIYFQGNSAPDKSGLPSDRFSAERTGGSVSTLTIQRTQQEDSAVYLCASSPVRIGSPLHFGNGTRLTVT.

The chain joins TRBV6-2 or TRBV6-3 to TRBJ1-1; the D is unclear. The CDR3 length is 15 residues. V was clipped by 6 bases and J by 4 bases, with 18 bases between them. The germline CDR1 and CDR2 sequences are MNHEY and SVGEGT. The CDR3 loop is CASSSPGPTGTEAFF. The DNA of the CDR3 is TGTGCCAGCAGCTCCCCGGGCCCCACGGGCACTGAAGCTTTCTTT.

This clonotype was detected a few times. The V call is TRBV7-2, the J call TRBJ1-2; a possible D gene is TRBD1 (5 bases). Germline lookup yields CDR1 SGHTA and CDR2 FQGNSA. The ends were cut back, 7 bases at V and 2 bases at J, with 14 bases in the middle. This CDR3 is 14 amino acids long. The CDR3 DNA sequence: TGTGCCAGCACCGTTAGAGACAGAAACTATGGCTACACCTTC. Amino acids: CASTVRDRNYGYTF.

This clonotype occurred a few times. This chain uses TRBV29-1 with TRBJ2-1; possibly TRBD1 for D (5 bases). The germline V gene has CDR1 SQVTM and CDR2 ANQGSEA. CDR3 size: 13 residues. Deletions cut 4 bases from V and 9 bases from J, with 16 bases between. CDR3 sequence: CSVVGPGQGEQFF. DNA for the CDR3: TGCAGCGTTGTGGGGCCCGGGCAAGGTGAGCAGTTCTTC.

A few counts support this clonotype. The J gene is TRBJ2-1, the V gene TRBV27; D unresolved. Germline V gene lookup returns CDR1 MNHEY and CDR2 SMNVEV (reference sequence). V shed 3 bases and J shed 0 bases, with 3 bases lying between them. The CDR3 runs to 13 residues. CDR3 DNA: TGTGCCAGCAGTTTCAGCTCCTACAATGAGCAGTTCTTC. Translated: CASSFSSYNEQFF.

This chain links TRBV5-1 with TRBJ1-4, with D unresolved. V dropped 0 bases and J dropped 8 bases, with 8 bases sitting between them. The CDR3 covers 13 residues. In germline, CDR1 is SGHRS, CDR2 YFSETQ. The CDR3 bases are TGCGCCAGCAGCTTGGATATTTCGGAAAAACTGTTTTTT. Its translation is CASSLDISEKLFF.